This passage covers 12 T cell receptor beta chains from one sample sequenced in a study of blood T cell repertoires in COVID-19. The data were produced by immunoSEQ multiplex PCR, yet TCRdb's version contains in-frame clones alone and is incomplete. This sample has 150,000 or so clones, with approximately 84% found just once. Material: peripheral blood. Receptors originate from a man aged 35-49 years who had recovered from COVID-19.

Only a few counts were recorded for this clone. This sequence joins TRBV19 and TRBJ1-6; TRBD1 aligns across 9 bases. Trimming removed 5 bases from V and 9 bases from J; junction bases left unmatched: 11. Germline loops: CDR1 LNHDA, CDR2 SQIVND (reference sequence). The CDR3 is 16 amino acids. CDR3 amino acids: CASSGGTGRRGSPLHF. CDR3 DNA sequence: TGTGCCAGTAGTGGCGGGACAGGGCGGAGGGGTTCACCCCTCCACTTT.

The CDR3 sequence is CASSSGQGVDYGYTF. CDR3 DNA sequence: TGTGCCAGCAGCTCGGGACAGGGAGTGGACTATGGCTACACCTTC. The rearrangement links TRBV9 to TRBJ1-2; TRBD1 matches at 9 bases. Germline V gene lookup returns CDR1 SGDLS and CDR2 YYNGEE. This CDR3 contains 15 residues. With 4 bases clipped from V and 3 bases from J, the junction kept 7 bases outside the gene matches. Filled out from reference TRBV9 and TRBJ1-2, the complete variable domain reads DSGVTQTPKHLITATGQRVTLRCSPRSGDLSVYWYQQSLDQGLQFLIQYYNGEERAKGNILERFSAQQFPDLHSELNLSSLELGDSALYFCASSSGQGVDYGYTFGSGTRLTVV.

This chain uses TRBV27 with TRBJ1-6; no clear D. The V end was cut by 4 bases, the J end by 7 bases, with 11 bases between. This CDR3 has 14 amino acids. CDR1 and CDR2 (germline): MNHEY, SMNVEV (reference sequence). In DNA form, the CDR3 reads TGTGCCAGCAGTTCCCCGGGTCTCAATTCACCCCTCCACTTT. Its translation: CASSSPGLNSPLHF.

V and J are TRBV18 and TRBJ2-1, with a tentative D call TRBD1 (6 bases). The V end lost 2 bases, the J end lost 11 bases, and 7 bases lay between the germline ends. The CDR3 runs 11 residues. Germline V gene sequence: CDR1 KGHSH, CDR2 LQKENI. The CDR3 nucleotides are TGTGCCAGCTCACCAACAGGGCAGCAGTTCTTC. It codes for CASSPTGQQFF. Based on the CDR3 plus reference TRBV18 and TRBJ2-1, the full variable domain is NAGVMQNPRHLVRRRGQEARLRCSPMKGHSHVYWYRQLPEEGLKFMVYLQKENIIDESGMPKERFSAEFPKEGPSILRIQQVVRGDSAAYFCASSPTGQQFFGPGTRLTVL.

The J gene is TRBJ2-5, the V gene TRBV9, with 11 nucleotides matching TRBD2. Germline CDR1 is SGDLS and CDR2 is YYNGEE. The CDR3 length is 13 residues. V shed 4 bases and J 7 bases; nucleotides not matched to a gene: 3. CDR3 protein: CASSPGTSGTQYF. The CDR3, as DNA: TGTGCCAGCAGCCCAGGGACTAGCGGGACCCAGTACTTC.

V and J are TRBV28 and TRBJ2-5; 9 bases fit TRBD2. This CDR3 has 17 residues. Germline V gene lookup returns CDR1 MDHEN and CDR2 SYDVKM. V was clipped by 2 bases and J by 5 bases; unmatched bases: 12. CDR3 amino acids: CASSLNQPGLASETQYF. In nucleotides, the CDR3 is TGTGCCAGCAGTTTAAACCAGCCGGGACTAGCAAGTGAGACCCAGTACTTC. Complete variable domain (other parts from reference TRBV28 and TRBJ2-5): DVKVTQSSRYLVKRTGEKVFLECVQDMDHENMFWYRQDPGLGLRLIYFSYDVKMKEKGDIPEGYSVSREKKERFSLILESASTNQTSMYLCASSLNQPGLASETQYFGPGTRLLVL.

The chain joins TRBV7-9 to TRBJ2-5; maybe TRBD1 (6 bases). The CDR3 consists of 15 residues. Trimming removed 5 bases at V and 2 bases at J, with 15 bases between. Per the germline V gene, CDR1 is SEHNR and CDR2 is FQNEAQ (reference sequence). The CDR3 here is CASSKGQTSQETQYF. The CDR3 nucleotides read TGTGCCAGCAGCAAAGGACAGACTTCTCAAGAGACCCAGTACTTC.

This rearrangement joins TRBV3-1 (or the pseudogene TRBV3-2) to TRBJ2-5, with no clear D. Germline CDR1 LGHDT, CDR2 YNNKEL (reference sequence). Trimming left V 1 base short and J 1 base short, with 4 bases between. The CDR3 is 13 residues long. The CDR3 bases are TGTGCCAGCAGCCAAGCCTCCCAAGAGACCCAGTACTTC. Its translation: CASSQASQETQYF.

This clone was counted between two and nine times. V usage is TRBV28 and J usage is TRBJ2-3, with 10 bases matching TRBD2. The CDR3 runs to 15 residues. J gave up 6 bases and V 10 bases, and 13 bases lay outside the gene matches. CDR1 MDHEN and CDR2 SYDVKM come from the germline V gene. The CDR3, as DNA: TGTGCCACCAACCTCCACTCTAGCGGGAGTGATACGCAGTATTTT. It specifies CATNLHSSGSDTQYF.

Only a few counts were recorded for this clone. The chain has TRBV19 and TRBJ2-2; possibly TRBD1 for D (6 bases). There are 15 residues in the CDR3. Germline V CDR1 and CDR2: LNHDA, SQIVND (reference sequence). Trimming pared 3 bases from V and 3 bases from J, leaving 11 bases between. The CDR3 region is CASSMGDIYTGELFF. The CDR3 DNA reads as TGTGCCAGTAGTATGGGGGACATCTACACCGGGGAGCTGTTTTTT.

This clone was observed once. The rearrangement joins TRBV6-2 or TRBV6-3 to TRBJ1-6; D gene uncertain. CDR3 size: 16 residues. Germline lookup yields CDR1 MNHEY and CDR2 SVGEGT. V lost 5 bases and J lost 8, with 19 bases in between. CDR3 DNA: TGTGCCAGCAGTAAGGAGGGAATGCTCTCAGATTCACCCCTCCACTTT. It yields the protein CASSKEGMLSDSPLHF.

J is TRBJ2-1 and V is TRBV7-9, with 8 bases identical to TRBD1. The CDR3 totals 17 residues. Germline CDR1 SEHNR, CDR2 FQNEAQ (reference sequence). V was clipped by 1 base and J by 8 bases; unmatched bases: 13. This CDR3 reads CASSLELGRGPSHEQFF. The CDR3 region has the DNA TGTGCCAGCAGCTTAGAGCTCGGCAGGGGGCCATCGCATGAGCAGTTCTTC.